The next 32 T cell receptor beta chains were all read from a single sample in a study of blood T cells in healthy people across ages. PCR was performed a second time for roughly 7 to 12 cycles using a sample-barcoded 5' primer and a J-beta primer mix. Via MiXCR, TCRdb re-called the 5' RACE reads, giving one row per CDR3 protein. The sample lists about 670,000 distinct CDR3 sequences, approximately 40% occurring once. Material: blood. The receptor set was obtained from an older man in good health.

The chain is built from TRBV7-3 and TRBJ2-1, with TRBD2 identical over 11 bases. The CDR3 is 16 residues long. Looked up from germline, CDR1 is SGHTA and CDR2 is FQGTGA. The V segment lost 4 bases and the J segment 4 bases; nucleotides outside the gene matches: 6. CDR3 sequence reads: CASSSRPSGGYNEQFF. The CDR3 nucleotides read TGTGCCAGCAGCTCAAGGCCTAGCGGGGGGTACAATGAGCAGTTCTTC.

V and J are TRBV30 and TRBJ2-6; TRBD2 aligns across 8 bases. The trim removed 2 bases at V and 0 bases at J, leaving 6 bases unmatched. CDR3 length: 17 residues. Germline V lookup: CDR1 GTSNPN, CDR2 SVGIG (reference sequence). The CDR3 DNA reads as TGTGCCTGGAGTCGGGGGGGACACGACTCTGGGGCCAACGTCCTGACTTTC. It codes for CAWSRGGHDSGANVLTF.

This clonotype was found many times. The genes are TRBV7-7 and TRBJ2-1; TRBD1 agrees at 8 bases. The CDR3 length is 14 residues. Trimming took 5 bases from V and 6 from J; bases not matched to a gene: 6. Per germline, CDR1 SSHAT and CDR2 FNYEAQ (reference sequence). CDR3: CASSQRTGSNEQFF. CDR3 DNA: TGTGCCAGCAGCCAAAGGACAGGGTCCAATGAGCAGTTCTTC.

This rearrangement joins TRBV7-9 to TRBJ2-7; 11 bases line up with TRBD2. Germline V gene sequence: CDR1 SEHNR, CDR2 FQNEAQ (reference sequence). The CDR3 spans 17 residues. After removal of 5 bases from V and 0 bases from J, the junction contained 9 bases not matched to a gene. CDR3 DNA sequence: TGTGCCAGCAGCCACAGGGGCGGACTAGCGGGCTCCTACGAGCAGTACTTC. This sequence encodes CASSHRGGLAGSYEQYF.

This clonotype was observed a few times. The chain carries TRBV10-3 and TRBJ2-7, with TRBD2 identical over 8 bases. The V gene end was trimmed by 9 bases and the J gene end by 4 bases; junction bases not matched to a gene: 14. CDR3 length: 15 amino acids. Per the germline V gene, CDR1 is ENHRY and CDR2 is SYGVKD. This CDR3 reads CAMPFGREVKYEQYF. The CDR3 DNA reads as TGTGCCATGCCTTTTGGGCGGGAGGTTAAATACGAGCAGTACTTC.

This clonotype was recorded a few times. The chain employs TRBV25-1 and TRBJ1-1, with unresolved D. CDR3 length: 14 residues. V lost 5 bases and J lost 1, with 11 bases in between. Germline CDR1 and CDR2: MGHDK and SYGVNS. The CDR3 region has the DNA TGTGCCAGCAGTCATGAAGGACCGAACACTGAAGCTTTCTTT. Amino acids: CASSHEGPNTEAFF.

This rearrangement joins TRBV5-1 to TRBJ2-6; D is unresolved. V lost 2 bases, J lost 0 bases, and 9 bases lay in between. CDR1 and CDR2 (germline): SGHRS, YFSETQ. The CDR3 totals 16 residues. CDR3 amino acids: CASSFPYPSGANVLTF. CDR3 nucleotides: TGCGCCAGCAGCTTCCCCTACCCCTCTGGGGCCAACGTCCTGACTTTC. The complete variable domain, with remaining parts taken from reference TRBV5-1 and TRBJ2-6, reads KAGVTQTPRYLIKTRGQQVTLSCSPISGHRSVSWYQQTPGQGLQFLFEYFSETQRNKGNFPGRFSGRQFSNSRSEMNVSTLELGDSALYLCASSFPYPSGANVLTFGAGSRLTVL.

V is TRBV12-3 or TRBV12-4 and J is TRBJ2-3; D is possibly TRBD2 (5 bases). The V gene lost 3 bases and the J gene lost 2 bases, with 15 bases spanning the gap. This CDR3 comprises 16 residues. The CDR3 DNA reads as TGTGCCAGCAGTTTGCGTCGGGGATCCTACACAGATACGCAGTATTTT. It encodes CASSLRRGSYTDTQYF.

This chain joins TRBV6-1 and TRBJ1-2; 7 bases match TRBD1. Germline-derived CDR1 and CDR2 are MNHNS and SASEGT. CDR3 length: 13 residues. The ends lost 6 bases at V and 4 bases at J; junction bases unmatched: 5. The CDR3 sequence is CASSNRGLYGYTF. In DNA form, the CDR3 reads TGTGCCAGCAGCAACAGGGGACTCTATGGCTACACCTTC.

This clonotype was seen a few times. The V and J genes are TRBV12-3 or TRBV12-4 and TRBJ2-1; D call uncertain. The CDR3 extends over 11 amino acids. Trimming left V 3 bases short and J 9 bases short, with 6 bases between. The CDR3 protein is CASSFPREQFF. In DNA form, the CDR3 reads TGTGCCAGCAGTTTTCCCCGTGAGCAGTTCTTC.

This chain links TRBV12-3 or TRBV12-4 with TRBJ2-7; D call uncertain. The V end was cut by 4 bases, the J end by 4 bases, with 17 bases between. CDR3 size: 15 residues. This CDR3 is CASSSSYTGLYEQYF. In DNA form, the CDR3 reads TGTGCCAGCAGTTCATCTTACACCGGCCTTTACGAGCAGTACTTC.

This clonotype has more than one count but fewer than ten. V gene TRBV5-1 combines with J gene TRBJ2-5; D uncertain. Deletions cut 1 base from V and 1 base from J, with 20 bases between. Germline assignment: CDR1 SGHRS and CDR2 YFSETQ. CDR3 length: 18 residues. CDR3 amino acids: CASSLISGHYTTQETQYF. For the CDR3, the DNA is TGCGCCAGCAGCTTGATTTCTGGGCACTATACCACCCAAGAGACCCAGTACTTC.

This clonotype was counted between two and nine times. The chain uses TRBV4-3 and TRBJ2-7; D not resolved. Germline V gene lookup returns CDR1 LGHNA and CDR2 YSLEER. V lost 1 base to trimming and J lost 7 bases, with 11 bases between them. This CDR3 is 13 amino acids long. The CDR3: CASSQGAGNEQYF. The CDR3 DNA reads as TGCGCCAGCAGCCAAGGTGCCGGCAATGAGCAGTACTTC.

The chain is built from TRBV7-3 and TRBJ2-7, with 8 positions matching TRBD1. The DNA end is more similar to TRBJ2-5, so the J call may be wrong. Germline CDR1 is SGHTA and CDR2 is FQGTGA. The CDR3 is 17 residues long. This chain's CDR3 is CASSLHTGTGPGETQYF. CDR3 coding DNA: TGTGCCAGCAGCCTTCATACCGGGACAGGTCCGGGGGAGACCCAGTACTTC.

The genes are TRBV5-1 and TRBJ2-5, with D maybe TRBD2 (5 bases). This CDR3 is 15 amino acids long. CDR1 SGHRS and CDR2 YFSETQ come from the germline V gene. V was shortened by 4 bases and J by 11 bases, with 24 bases between the two germline ends. Here the CDR3 reads CASSLRDIGRNEQYF. CDR3 nucleotides: TGCGCCAGCAGCCTACGGGATATTGGGAGAAATGAGCAGTACTTC. Supplemented by reference TRBV5-1 and TRBJ2-5, the full variable domain reads KAGVTQTPRYLIKTRGQQVTLSCSPISGHRSVSWYQQTPGQGLQFLFEYFSETQRNKGNFPGRFSGRQFSNSRSEMNVSTLELGDSALYLCASSLRDIGRNEQYFGPGTRLLVL.

This clonotype was seen at least ten times. The chain uses TRBV2 and TRBJ2-3; D gene unclear. The length of the CDR3 is 13 residues. Germline V gene sequence: CDR1 SNHLY, CDR2 FYNNEI. Trimming removed 5 bases from V and 2 bases from J, with 8 bases in between. The CDR3 sequence is CASSQTYTDTQYF. The CDR3 DNA reads as TGTGCCAGCAGTCAAACATACACAGATACGCAGTATTTT.

This clonotype has more than one count but fewer than ten. CDR3 protein: CASSLDGRQETQYF. CDR3 nucleotides: TGTGCCAGCAGCTTAGATGGGCGGCAAGAGACCCAGTACTTC. The chain uses TRBV7-2 and TRBJ2-5, with D hard to call. V gave up 1 base and J gave up 2 bases, with 8 bases separating them. Germline values: CDR1 SGHTA, CDR2 FQGNSA. The CDR3 contains 14 residues.

There are a few counts of this clonotype. The rearrangement links TRBV28 to TRBJ2-5, with 9 bases fitting TRBD2. Germline trimming cut 7 bases from V and 7 bases from J; bases unmatched to any gene: 16. The germline CDR1 and CDR2 sequences are MDHEN and SYDVKM. This CDR3 is 16 amino acids long. CDR3 nucleotides: TGTGCCAGCAATCAAAAGGGGACTAGCATTGTTCGGACCCAGTACTTC. It specifies CASNQKGTSIVRTQYF. Using reference TRBV28 and TRBJ2-5 for the parts outside the CDR3, the full variable domain is DVKVTQSSRYLVKRTGEKVFLECVQDMDHENMFWYRQDPGLGLRLIYFSYDVKMKEKGDIPEGYSVSREKKERFSLILESASTNQTSMYLCASNQKGTSIVRTQYFGPGTRLLVL.

This clonotype was observed at least ten times. The genes are TRBV3-1 and TRBJ2-3, with 9 nucleotides matching TRBD1. The CDR3 totals 16 residues. The germline V gene has CDR1 LGHDT and CDR2 YNNKEL (reference sequence). Losses at the gene ends were 4 bases for V and 2 bases for J; bases not matched to a gene: 7. This CDR3 reads CASSPPDRGYTDTQYF. CDR3 coding DNA: TGTGCCAGCAGCCCGCCGGACAGGGGCTACACAGATACGCAGTATTTT.

This sequence joins TRBV20-1 and TRBJ1-1; possible D gene TRBD1, 5 bases. Per the germline V gene, CDR1 is DFQATT and CDR2 is SNEGSKA (reference sequence). The V and J ends lost 0 bases and 1 base respectively, with 12 bases between them. This CDR3 region has 15 residues. This CDR3 reads CSARDRLTGNTEAFF. DNA for the CDR3: TGCAGTGCTAGAGACCGATTAACAGGGAACACTGAAGCTTTCTTT.

V and J are TRBV20-1 and TRBJ2-1; D gene unclear. CDR1 is DFQATT and CDR2 is SNEGSKA in the germline V gene (reference sequence). V dropped 5 bases and J dropped 6 bases, with 20 bases sitting between them. The CDR3 spans 15 residues. The CDR3, as DNA: TGCAGTGCTCCCCCGAATCCGGCATTAGGCAATGAGCAGTTCTTC. Its translation is CSAPPNPALGNEQFF.

This clonotype was counted only a few times. The chain uses TRBV6-5 and TRBJ2-1; D might be TRBD1 (5 bases). Germline CDR1 is MNHEY and CDR2 is SVGAGI. There are 15 residues in the CDR3. Trimming shortened V by 2 bases and J by 5 bases, and 13 bases separated the two germline ends. CDR3 in amino acids: CASSYDWGSNNEQFF. As DNA, the CDR3 is TGTGCCAGCAGTTACGATTGGGGCAGCAACAATGAGCAGTTCTTC.

The chain uses TRBV6-6 and TRBJ1-5; D not certain. CDR3 size: 13 residues. V was shortened by 6 bases and J by 0 bases, with 6 bases between the two germline ends. Germline CDR1 and CDR2: MNHNY and SVGAGI (reference sequence). CDR3 nucleotides: TGTGCCAGCAGACCAAATAGCAATCAGCCCCAGCATTTT. Encoded protein: CASRPNSNQPQHF.

This clonotype was observed many times. The genes are TRBV4-1 and TRBJ2-1, with 7 bases lining up with TRBD1. Germline trimming cut 5 bases from V and 7 bases from J; bases unmatched to any gene: 5. CDR1 and CDR2 (germline): MGHRA, YSYEKL. The length of the CDR3 is 13 residues. The CDR3 sequence is CASSRDRTNEQFF. The CDR3 DNA is TGCGCCAGCAGCAGGGACAGAACTAATGAGCAGTTCTTC.

In its sample, this clonotype was seen a few times. This chain connects TRBV3-1 to TRBJ2-5; D may match TRBD1 or TRBD2 (5 bases each). V lost 0 bases to trimming and J lost 7 bases, with 15 bases between them. The CDR3 is 15 amino acids. Germline assignment: CDR1 LGHDT and CDR2 YNNKEL (reference sequence). Written as DNA, the CDR3 is TGTGCCAGCAGCCAAGATATCGGGGACCGCGGGACCCAGTACTTC. Encoded protein: CASSQDIGDRGTQYF.

This clonotype has only a few counts. V usage is TRBV20-1 and J usage is TRBJ2-1; 13 bases line up with TRBD2. The length of the CDR3 is 15 residues. V trimming: 4 bases; J trimming: 9 bases; junction bases outside the gene matches: 9. From germline, CDR1 is DFQATT and CDR2 SNEGSKA (reference sequence). As DNA, the CDR3 is TGCAGTGCTACCCCCACTAGCGGGAGGGCCATTGAGCAGTTCTTC. Its translation: CSATPTSGRAIEQFF.

The rearrangement uses TRBV7-9 and TRBJ2-3, with TRBD2 identical over 9 bases. J gave up 0 bases and V 8 bases, and 6 bases lay outside the gene matches. Germline loops: CDR1 SEHNR, CDR2 FQNEAQ (reference sequence). The CDR3 length is 15 residues. The CDR3 sequence: CASGLSGGSTDTQYF. In nucleotides, the CDR3 is TGTGCCAGCGGCCTTAGCGGGGGAAGCACAGATACGCAGTATTTT.

The chain uses TRBV7-9 and TRBJ2-7, with 8 bases aligning to TRBD2. The CDR3 contains 14 residues. The trim removed 8 bases at V and 2 bases at J, leaving 8 bases unmatched. Germline V lookup: CDR1 SEHNR, CDR2 FQNEAQ (reference sequence). CDR3 loop: CASRPTSGAYEQYF. CDR3 nucleotides: TGTGCCAGCCGCCCTACTAGCGGCGCCTACGAGCAGTACTTC.

The rearrangement links TRBV12-3 or TRBV12-4 to TRBJ1-2; TRBD1 agrees at 9 bases. The CDR3 extends over 14 amino acids. V lost 7 bases to trimming and J lost 2 bases; unmatched junction nucleotides: 5. Written as DNA, the CDR3 is TGTGCCAGCACCCCGGGACAGGGAAACTATGGCTACACCTTC. It specifies CASTPGQGNYGYTF.

The chain carries TRBV6-2 or TRBV6-3 and TRBJ2-3; D is uncertain. CDR3 length: 16 residues. The germline CDR1 and CDR2 sequences are MNHEY and SVGEGT. V lost 6 bases, J lost 6 bases, and 22 bases lay in between. The CDR3 DNA is TGTGCCAGCAGCTCCGTCCGCCAGGCCCCCAAGGATACGCAGTATTTT. It yields the protein CASSSVRQAPKDTQYF.

This clonotype was seen only once. The chain recombines TRBV4-2 with TRBJ2-5, with 7 nucleotides matching TRBD2. The CDR3 is made up of 14 amino acids. CDR1 is LGHNA and CDR2 is YNFKEQ in the germline V gene. The junction had 13 bases not matched to a gene; V was cut back by 4 bases and J by 11 bases. The CDR3 sequence: CASSRPGTTVEQYF. CDR3 coding DNA: TGTGCCAGCAGCCGCCCCGGGACTACCGTTGAGCAGTACTTC.

The rearrangement links TRBV2 to TRBJ2-7; 8 positions agree with TRBD1. The end of the DNA is better explained by TRBJ2-5, so the J call may be wrong. The CDR3 sequence is 14 residues long. Germline CDR1 SNHLY, CDR2 FYNNEI. CDR3 bases: TGTGCCAGCAGTTCCGACAGGGGAGGAGAGACCCAGTACTTC. Protein product: CASSSDRGGETQYF.